The 16 T cell receptor beta chains reported below all come from one sample, sequenced in a study of CD8 T cells in ankylosing spondylitis. Which antigens these TCRs recognize remains unknown. TCRdb fed the 5' RACE reads into MiXCR, producing one record per CDR3 protein. This sample carries around 770,000 distinct CDR3 sequences, 10% to 15% of them seen once, and the ten largest clones take roughly 0.51%. Regarding the study as a whole: Typical of ankylosing spondylitis blood, it appeared, was a TCR beta motif of eight highly homologous variants.

Material: blood, either unsorted or a sorted T cell fraction (not recorded which). The origin of the receptors is a male donor with ankylosing spondylitis.

This chain links TRBV29-1 with TRBJ2-3; possibly TRBD1 or TRBD2 for D (6 bases each). CDR1 is SQVTM and CDR2 is ANQGSEA in the germline V gene. Deletions cut 4 bases from V and 2 bases from J, with 16 bases between. The CDR3 is 15 residues long. The CDR3 sequence: CSVGGVGGPTDTQYF. Here the CDR3 DNA reads TGCAGCGTTGGGGGGGTAGGGGGGCCCACAGATACGCAGTATTTT.

This clonotype has only a few counts. The chain couples TRBV29-1 to TRBJ2-2; D is undetermined. Germline loops: CDR1 SQVTM, CDR2 ANQGSEA. V dropped 5 bases and J dropped 0 bases, with 13 bases sitting between them. There are 15 residues in the CDR3. The CDR3 DNA reads TGCAGCGTTACCAAGGTTGTATCGAACACCGGGGAGCTGTTTTTT. Protein sequence: CSVTKVVSNTGELFF.

The rearrangement joins TRBV7-2 to TRBJ2-1; D is possibly TRBD2 (6 bases). Trimming removed 6 bases from V and 2 bases from J, with 17 bases in between. The CDR3 sequence is 16 residues long. Germline lookup yields CDR1 SGHTA and CDR2 FQGNSA. Here the CDR3 reads CASSLLGRGTYNEQFF. The DNA of the CDR3 is TGTGCCAGCAGTTTGCTGGGGCGGGGAACCTACAATGAGCAGTTCTTC.

This clonotype was seen a few times. The CDR3 bases are TGTGCCAGCAGTGGACGGGACAGGGGAGGAGACACTGAAGCTTTCTTT. Translating it yields CASSGRDRGGDTEAFF. This chain uses TRBV12-3 or TRBV12-4 with TRBJ1-1; 10 nucleotides align to TRBD1. This CDR3 contains 16 residues. Trimming removed 5 bases from V and 3 bases from J; junction bases left unmatched: 9.

In its sample, this clonotype was seen a few times. The chain combines TRBV10-3 with TRBJ2-1; the D is unclear. V was clipped by 5 bases and J by 0 bases, with 11 bases between them. The CDR3 is 15 residues long. CDR1 is ENHRY and CDR2 is SYGVKD in the germline V gene. Here the CDR3 reads CAISPRHNSYNEQFF. The CDR3 nucleotides read TGTGCCATCAGTCCGAGACATAACTCCTACAATGAGCAGTTCTTC.

This clonotype has just a few counts. This chain joins TRBV7-2 and TRBJ2-5; possibly TRBD1 for D (5 bases). The V and J ends lost 6 bases and 5 bases respectively, with 16 bases between them. This CDR3 is 14 amino acids long. Germline-derived CDR1 and CDR2 are SGHTA and FQGNSA. In nucleotides, the CDR3 is TGTGCCAGCAGACATGAAAACAGGCGGGAGACCCAGTACTTC. Translated, it gives CASRHENRRETQYF.

In its sample, this clonotype was seen many times. The chain links TRBV7-8 to TRBJ2-3, with 9 bases fitting TRBD1. V lost 5 bases and J lost 6; bases outside the gene matches: 12. The germline V gene has CDR1 SGHVS and CDR2 FQNEAQ. This CDR3 has 16 amino acids. The CDR3 region is CASSGGLGTGSDTQYF. As DNA, the CDR3 is TGTGCCAGCAGCGGGGGGCTTGGGACAGGGTCCGATACGCAGTATTTT.

This clonotype was seen ten or more times. The gene calls are TRBV9 and TRBJ2-7; D ambiguous. CDR3 length: 13 amino acids. V was cut by 4 bases and J by 1 base, with 9 bases left in between. The germline V gene has CDR1 SGDLS and CDR2 YYNGEE. CDR3 DNA sequence: TGTGCCAGCAGCCCACTGGGTTCCTACGAGCAGTACTTC. Amino acid sequence: CASSPLGSYEQYF.

This chain joins TRBV2 and TRBJ2-1; TRBD2 matches 9 bases. Germline CDR1 is SNHLY and CDR2 is FYNNEI. J gave up 5 bases and V 10 bases, and 9 bases lay outside the gene matches. The CDR3 sequence is 14 residues long. DNA for the CDR3: TGTGCCACCAAAAGTCGGACTAGCGACAATGAGCAGTTCTTC. Protein sequence: CATKSRTSDNEQFF.

There are many counts of this clonotype. The V call is TRBV5-1, the J call TRBJ2-7; 8 nucleotides match TRBD1. The germline V gene encodes CDR1 SGHRS and CDR2 YFSETQ. The J segment lost 2 bases and the V segment lost 3 bases, leaving 10 bases of the junction unmatched. The CDR3 is made up of 16 amino acids. For the CDR3, the DNA is TGCGCCAGCAGCTGGACATCCGGGACAGGCCCCTACGAGCAGTACTTC. As protein: CASSWTSGTGPYEQYF. The variable domain in full, completed from reference TRBV5-1 and TRBJ2-7, reads KAGVTQTPRYLIKTRGQQVTLSCSPISGHRSVSWYQQTPGQGLQFLFEYFSETQRNKGNFPGRFSGRQFSNSRSEMNVSTLELGDSALYLCASSWTSGTGPYEQYFGPGTRLTVT.

This sequence joins TRBV18 and TRBJ2-1, with D uncertain. The CDR3 extends over 10 amino acids. Germline V gives CDR1 KGHSH, CDR2 LQKENI. The V end lost 5 bases, the J end lost 10 bases, and 6 bases lay between the germline ends. In DNA form, the CDR3 reads TGTGCCAGCTCAGGCGTAGAGCAGTTCTTC. It codes for CASSGVEQFF.

In this sample, this clonotype turned up a few times. V usage is TRBV7-2 and J usage is TRBJ2-1; D remains unclear. V gave up 5 bases and J gave up 9 bases, with 11 bases separating them. From germline, CDR1 is SGHTA and CDR2 FQGNSA. The CDR3 loop spans 12 amino acids. Here the CDR3 reads CASSPGVGEQFF. CDR3 nucleotides: TGTGCCAGCAGCCCCGGAGTGGGTGAGCAGTTCTTC. Looking up the rest from reference TRBV7-2 and TRBJ2-1 gives the full variable domain: GAGVSQSPSNKVTEKGKDVELRCDPISGHTALYWYRQSLGQGLEFLIYFQGNSAPDKSGLPSDRFSAERTGGSVSTLTIQRTQQEDSAVYLCASSPGVGEQFFGPGTRLTVL.

This clonotype was seen ten or more times. The rearrangement links TRBV4-2 to TRBJ2-7, with a possible D match to TRBD1 (6 bases). CDR1 is LGHNA, CDR2 YNFKEQ, per germline. The CDR3 length is 15 residues. V lost 0 bases and J lost 6, with 15 bases in between. CDR3 DNA sequence: TGTGCCAGCAGCCAAGATTTACAACGAGGGGGCGAGCAGTACTTC. Amino acids: CASSQDLQRGGEQYF.

The chain joins TRBV20-1 to TRBJ2-2, with unresolved D. The CDR3 is 13 residues long. V was cut by 6 bases and J by 1 base, with 9 bases left in between. Per the germline V gene, CDR1 is DFQATT and CDR2 is SNEGSKA (reference sequence). The CDR3 coding sequence is TGCAGTGCCCTCCAGCGGAACACCGGGGAGCTGTTTTTT. Protein sequence: CSALQRNTGELFF.

This rearrangement joins TRBV20-1 to TRBJ2-1; D may be TRBD2 (6 bases). This CDR3 region has 13 residues. The germline V gene encodes CDR1 DFQATT and CDR2 SNEGSKA (reference sequence). The CDR3 protein is CSRRLGSYNEQFF. CDR3 nucleotide sequence: TGCAGCCGAAGACTAGGGTCCTACAATGAGCAGTTCTTC.

A few counts support this clonotype. The chain uses TRBV9 and TRBJ1-4; a possible D gene is TRBD1 (5 bases). The CDR3 length is 14 residues. Germline CDR1 reads SGDLS; CDR2 reads YYNGEE. Trimming cost V 0 bases and J 7 bases, with 10 bases left between them. The CDR3 nucleotides are TGTGCCAGCAGCGTAGTAGGGGAGGCTGAAAAACTGTTTTTT. This codes for CASSVVGEAEKLFF.